This T cell receptor beta chain is drawn from a study of blood T cell repertoires in COVID-19. Study-wide context: T cells, B-cell-depleted T cells, or PBMCs provided the cDNA or gDNA that served as material.

Authors' analysis steps: It was from reference gene primer amplification that nucleated cell counts were estimated. Produced via immunoSEQ multiplex PCR; TCRdb's table is partial and in-frame only. The D gene and trimming were derived from the DNA, and the V and J assignments and clone size from that table. The sample consists of under 150,000 clones, approximately 85% of them appearing once. The ends lost 4 bases at V and 2 bases at J; junction bases unmatched: 8. The CDR3 covers 16 residues. The V gene's germline CDR1 is LGHDT and CDR2 YNNKEL (reference sequence). The sample was peripheral blood. V gene TRBV3-1 (or the pseudogene TRBV3-2) combines with J gene TRBJ2-7, with 10 bases aligning to TRBD1. The TCR was taken from a man of 80 years or more with acute or convalescent COVID-19. CDR3 nucleotide sequence: TGTGCCAGCAGCCCCTTCACGGGACAGGGGACCTACGAGCAGTACTTC. Protein: CASSPFTGQGTYEQYF.